The next 19 T cell receptor beta chains were all read from a single sample in a study of T cells in Graves' hyperthyroidism and ophthalmopathy. What was amplified from RNA transcripts were TCR beta CDR3 regions. Using the HTBI primer set, a first-round RT-PCR was run on the TCR CDR3. TCRdb analysed the multiplex PCR reads with MiXCR anew, one entry per CDR3 protein. The sample consists of hundreds of thousands of distinct CDR3 sequences, approximately 15% of them appearing once. The sequencing input was blood. The receptor source for this set is a woman under 30 with Graves' hyperthyroidism.

This clonotype has only a few counts. The J gene is TRBJ1-1, the V gene TRBV19, with 8 bases aligning to TRBD1. This CDR3 comprises 14 residues. Germline loops: CDR1 LNHDA, CDR2 SQIVND (reference sequence). Losses at the gene ends were 8 bases for V and 9 bases for J; bases not matched to a gene: 14. The CDR3 here is CASSPGQEISKAFF. The CDR3 DNA follows: TGTGCCAGTTCCCCGGGACAGGAGATCTCTAAAGCTTTCTTT.

Remarks on this clonotype: A much larger clone is a single base away; this may be a read error. DNA for the CDR3: TGTGCCGGCAGCCAGTCAGGGAGCGGAAACACCATATATTTT. It codes for CAGSQSGSGNTIYF. This chain uses TRBV3-1 with TRBJ1-3, with D maybe TRBD1 (5 bases). CDR1 is LGHDT, CDR2 YNNKEL, per germline (reference sequence). The CDR3 contains 14 residues.

This clonotype was seen more than once but under ten times. V and J are TRBV27 and TRBJ2-2, with 8 bases lining up with TRBD2. The CDR3 covers 15 residues. Losses at the gene ends were 5 bases for V and 4 bases for J; bases not matched to a gene: 6. Germline CDR1 MNHEY, CDR2 SMNVEV (reference sequence). For the CDR3, the DNA is TGTGCCAGCAGTATACTAGCGGCTAGCACCGGGGAGCTGTTTTTT. This encodes CASSILAASTGELFF.

This clonotype came up a few times. V usage is TRBV4-1 and J usage is TRBJ1-4; TRBD1 is a possible D gene (5 bases). The CDR3 consists of 18 residues. Trimming pared 0 bases from V and 6 bases from J, leaving 20 bases between. The V gene's germline CDR1 is MGHRA and CDR2 YSYEKL. CDR3 DNA: TGCGCCAGCAGCCAAGAGGGGCAGCCCAGAGGTGGTTATGAAAAACTGTTTTTT. Encoded protein: CASSQEGQPRGGYEKLFF.

At least ten counts were recorded for this clonotype. The J gene is TRBJ2-6, the V gene TRBV7-2, with D uncertain. The CDR3 is 14 residues long. The germline V and J ends were trimmed by 6 bases and 2 bases, with 8 bases remaining between them. CDR1 is SGHTA and CDR2 is FQGNSA in the germline V gene. Written as DNA, the CDR3 is TGTGCCAGCAGTTATGGTCCTGGGGCCAACGTCCTGACTTTC. Residues: CASSYGPGANVLTF.

V and J are TRBV7-8 and TRBJ1-1; D is undetermined. From germline, CDR1 is SGHVS and CDR2 FQNEAQ. Deletions cut 5 bases from V and 4 bases from J, with 14 bases between. This CDR3 is built from 14 residues. CDR3: CASSAIQGGTEAFF. CDR3 nucleotides: TGTGCCAGCAGCGCCATTCAAGGAGGCACTGAAGCTTTCTTT.

In this sample, this clonotype turned up many times. J is TRBJ2-5 and V is TRBV7-2; TRBD1 matches at 8 bases. Germline lookup yields CDR1 SGHTA and CDR2 FQGNSA. CDR3 size: 14 residues. V dropped 3 bases and J dropped 6; count of bases not matched to a gene: 6. This CDR3 is CASSFSGGAKTQYF. Here the CDR3 DNA reads TGTGCCAGCAGCTTTTCAGGGGGCGCGAAGACCCAGTACTTC.

This clonotype was recorded many times. V usage is TRBV2 and J usage is TRBJ2-5; 8 nucleotides agree with TRBD2. Germline V gene sequence: CDR1 SNHLY, CDR2 FYNNEI. The CDR3 extends over 13 amino acids. J lost 4 bases, V lost 5 bases, and 3 bases had no gene match. CDR3 residues: CASSWTSPETQYF. The CDR3, as DNA: TGTGCCAGCAGTTGGACTAGCCCAGAGACCCAGTACTTC.

This clonotype came up many times. The genes are TRBV7-8 and TRBJ2-1; D may be TRBD2 (5 bases). In germline, CDR1 is SGHVS, CDR2 FQNEAQ. The CDR3 loop spans 15 amino acids. V lost 5 bases, J lost 0 bases, and 11 bases lay in between. The CDR3 sequence: CASSPLAISYNEQFF. For the CDR3, the DNA is TGTGCCAGCAGCCCCCTAGCTATCTCCTACAATGAGCAGTTCTTC.

The chain links TRBV29-1 to TRBJ2-1; D remains unclear. The CDR3 totals 15 residues. Germline CDR1 is SQVTM and CDR2 is ANQGSEA. V was pared by 4 bases and J by 3 bases, with 16 bases between. CDR3 loop: CSVGSDRALYNEQFF. In DNA, the CDR3 is TGCAGCGTTGGCTCGGATCGGGCCCTCTACAATGAGCAGTTCTTC.

This clonotype was picked up many times. The J gene is TRBJ1-5, the V gene TRBV28; TRBD1 matches 9 bases. From germline, CDR1 is MDHEN and CDR2 SYDVKM. J gave up 5 bases and V 6 bases, and 8 bases lay outside the gene matches. The length of the CDR3 is 15 residues. The CDR3 sequence: CASRMPGQGHQPQHF. CDR3 nucleotide sequence: TGTGCCAGCAGAATGCCGGGACAGGGACATCAGCCCCAGCATTTT.

This clonotype was seen repeatedly, ten times or more. The chain uses TRBV7-8 and TRBJ1-1, with D possibly TRBD1 on 6 matching bases. With 5 bases removed from V and 0 bases from J, the gap between germline ends came to 19 bases. The CDR3 loop spans 17 amino acids. Germline values: CDR1 SGHVS, CDR2 FQNEAQ. The DNA of the CDR3 is TGTGCCAGCAGCGGAACCCGGACAGAACTCATGAACACTGAAGCTTTCTTT. Encoded protein: CASSGTRTELMNTEAFF. Based on the CDR3 plus reference TRBV7-8 and TRBJ1-1, the full variable domain is GAGVSQSPRYKVAKRGQDVALRCDPISGHVSLFWYQQALGQGPEFLTYFQNEAQLDKSGLPSDRFFAERPEGSVSTLKIQRTQQEDSAVYLCASSGTRTELMNTEAFFGQGTRLTVV.

This clonotype was found a few times. The CDR3 spells CASSLLGLAGVAGELFF. The CDR3 DNA follows: TGTGCCAGCAGTTTACTGGGACTAGCGGGAGTGGCCGGGGAGCTGTTTTTT. The chain uses TRBV12-3 or TRBV12-4 and TRBJ2-2; 14 bases are a match to TRBD2. The CDR3 has 17 residues. The ends lost 2 bases at V and 6 bases at J; junction bases unmatched: 5.

The CDR3 sequence: CSVGAKPGLAGNEQYF. CDR3 sequence (DNA): TGCAGCGTTGGAGCCAAACCGGGACTAGCGGGAAACGAGCAGTACTTC. This sequence joins TRBV29-1 and TRBJ2-7; 13 bases are shared with TRBD2. Germline CDR1 reads SQVTM; CDR2 reads ANQGSEA. V was clipped by 4 bases and J by 5 bases; unmatched bases: 11. The CDR3 is 16 residues long.

The table lists this clonotype with a few counts. DNA of the CDR3: TGTGCCAGCAGCTACGGGTCCAGCTCCTACAATGAGCAGTTCTTC. This translates into CASSYGSSSYNEQFF. The chain links TRBV14 to TRBJ2-1; D gene uncertain. Germline-derived CDR1 and CDR2 are SGHDN and FVKESK. The ends were cut back, 5 bases at V and 0 bases at J, with 11 bases in the middle. The CDR3 contains 15 residues.

This clonotype appeared many times. The genes are TRBV6-1 and TRBJ2-2, with D perhaps TRBD1 or TRBD2 (5 bases each). The V gene lost 6 bases and the J gene lost 7 bases, with 12 bases spanning the gap. There are 13 residues in the CDR3. Per germline, CDR1 MNHNS and CDR2 SASEGT. This CDR3 is CASRGPILGELFF. CDR3 bases: TGTGCCAGCAGGGGACCGATTCTCGGGGAGCTGTTTTTT.

Many counts were recorded for this clonotype. The chain recombines TRBV11-2 with TRBJ1-5, with a tentative D call TRBD1 (5 bases). V was cut by 5 bases and J by 4 bases, with 21 bases left in between. The germline V gene has CDR1 SGHAT and CDR2 FQNNGV. This CDR3 has 17 residues. The CDR3 loop is CASSLGRGSSRNQPQHF. The CDR3, as DNA: TGTGCCAGCAGCCTGGGCCGGGGGTCCTCTAGGAATCAGCCCCAGCATTTT.

This clonotype turned up a few times. The chain has TRBV30 and TRBJ2-1; 8 bases map to TRBD2. Germline V CDR1 and CDR2: GTSNPN, SVGIG (reference sequence). V shed 4 bases and J 2 bases; nucleotides not matched to a gene: 1. The CDR3 runs to 13 residues. Here the CDR3 reads CAWMGLAYNEQFF. Written as DNA, the CDR3 is TGTGCCTGGATGGGACTAGCCTACAATGAGCAGTTCTTC.

This clonotype was seen repeatedly, ten times or more. The chain has TRBV12-3 or TRBV12-4 and TRBJ2-1; the D is unclear. The CDR3 totals 15 residues. With 5 bases removed from V and 12 bases from J, the gap between germline ends came to 23 bases. The CDR3 is CASSLLYGRAGVQFF. The DNA of the CDR3 is TGTGCCAGCAGTCTCCTGTACGGACGAGCTGGGGTGCAGTTCTTC.